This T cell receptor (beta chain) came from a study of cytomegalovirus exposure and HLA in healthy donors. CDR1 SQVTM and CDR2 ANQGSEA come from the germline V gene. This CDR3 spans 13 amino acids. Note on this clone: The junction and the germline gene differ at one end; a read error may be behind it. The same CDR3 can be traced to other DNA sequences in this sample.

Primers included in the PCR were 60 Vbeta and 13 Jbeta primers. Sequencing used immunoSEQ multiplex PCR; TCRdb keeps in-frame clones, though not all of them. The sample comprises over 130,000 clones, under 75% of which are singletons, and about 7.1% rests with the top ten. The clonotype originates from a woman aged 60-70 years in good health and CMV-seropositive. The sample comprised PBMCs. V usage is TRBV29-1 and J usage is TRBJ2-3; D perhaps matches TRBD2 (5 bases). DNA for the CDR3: TGCAGCGTTGATGGAGGATACACAGATACACAGTATTTT. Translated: CSVDGGYTDTQYF.